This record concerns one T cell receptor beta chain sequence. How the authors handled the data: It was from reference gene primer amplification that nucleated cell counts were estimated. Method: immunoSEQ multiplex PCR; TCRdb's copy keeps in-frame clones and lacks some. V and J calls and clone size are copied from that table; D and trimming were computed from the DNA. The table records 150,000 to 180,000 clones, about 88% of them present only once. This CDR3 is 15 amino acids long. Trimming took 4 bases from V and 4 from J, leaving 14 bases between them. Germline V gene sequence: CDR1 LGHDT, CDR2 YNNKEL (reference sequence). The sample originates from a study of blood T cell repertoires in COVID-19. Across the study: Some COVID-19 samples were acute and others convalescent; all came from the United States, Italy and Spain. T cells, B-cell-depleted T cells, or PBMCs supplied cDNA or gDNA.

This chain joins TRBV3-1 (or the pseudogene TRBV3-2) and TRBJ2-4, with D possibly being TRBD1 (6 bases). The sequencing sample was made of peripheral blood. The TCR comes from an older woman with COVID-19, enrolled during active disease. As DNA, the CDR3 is TGTGCCAGCAGCCCCACAGGGTCTGGAAAAAACATTCAGTACTTC. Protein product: CASSPTGSGKNIQYF.